One sample yielded the 27 T cell receptor beta chains listed below, sequenced in a study of CD8+ T cells in alopecia areata. After isolation, RNA underwent reverse transcription to generate cDNA as the sequencing template. Clones were read by immunoSEQ multiplex PCR, and TCRdb kept only the in-frame ones, dropping some. The table shows about 130,000 clones, with roughly 58% occurring only once. The sample was CD4+ T cells sorted from blood, taken at week 0. The receptors here all came from a human donor with alopecia areata.

The V call is TRBV5-1, the J call TRBJ1-1; TRBD1 aligns across 7 bases. The CDR3 has 13 amino acids. V shed 4 bases and J 5 bases; nucleotides not matched to a gene: 5. Germline V gene sequence: CDR1 SGHRS, CDR2 YFSETQ. The CDR3 coding sequence is TGCGCCAGCAGCATTACAGGGGAGACTGAAGCTTTCTTT. Its protein is CASSITGETEAFF.

The chain combines TRBV4-1 with TRBJ2-5; the D gene is possibly TRBD1 (6 bases). The V and J ends lost 0 bases and 5 bases respectively, with 13 bases between them. The CDR3 spans 15 residues. Germline V gives CDR1 MGHRA, CDR2 YSYEKL. CDR3 sequence (DNA): TGCGCCAGCAGCCAAGATTCCAGGGGACCCGAGACCCAGTACTTC. Translated, it gives CASSQDSRGPETQYF.

V is TRBV5-6 and J is TRBJ2-7; 7 nucleotides match TRBD2. After removal of 4 bases from V and 4 bases from J, the junction contained 5 bases not matched to a gene. Germline loops: CDR1 SGHDT, CDR2 YYEEEE. The CDR3 spans 13 residues. The CDR3 here is CASSPSGPYEQYF. For the CDR3, the DNA is TGTGCCAGCAGCCCTAGCGGACCATACGAGCAGTACTTC.

The chain has TRBV5-6 and TRBJ2-7; D remains unclear. The CDR3 contains 13 residues. Trimming pared 1 base from V and 2 bases from J, leaving 7 bases between. Germline values: CDR1 SGHDT, CDR2 YYEEEE. The CDR3 sequence is CASSLYRTYEQYF. The CDR3 bases are TGTGCCAGCAGCTTGTACAGAACCTACGAGCAGTACTTC.

The sample holds a few counts of this clone. The chain is built from TRBV7-2 and TRBJ2-7; 9 bases align to TRBD1. The CDR3 is 16 residues long. Germline-derived CDR1 and CDR2 are SGHTA and FQGNSA. V was pared by 5 bases and J by 3 bases, with 11 bases of the junction left unmatched. CDR3 sequence reads: CASSRTPGQGFYEQYF. Here the CDR3 DNA reads TGTGCCAGCAGCCGTACTCCGGGACAGGGATTCTACGAGCAGTACTTC.

The rearrangement links TRBV19 to TRBJ1-1; D is unclear. V lost 2 bases to trimming and J lost 1 base, with 8 bases between them. Germline V gene lookup returns CDR1 LNHDA and CDR2 SQIVND (reference sequence). The CDR3 is 14 residues long. The CDR3, as DNA: TGTGCCAGTAGTATACACAGACCGAACACTGAAGCTTTCTTT. It yields the protein CASSIHRPNTEAFF.

The rearrangement links TRBV5-1 to TRBJ1-1; D perhaps matches TRBD1 (5 bases). The length of the CDR3 is 12 residues. V lost 4 bases and J lost 3, with 7 bases in between. Germline CDR1 SGHRS, CDR2 YFSETQ. The DNA of the CDR3 is TGCGCCAGCAGCAGGGACTACACTGAAGCTTTCTTT. The encoded protein is CASSRDYTEAFF.

The chain joins TRBV19 to TRBJ1-5, with a tentative D call TRBD1 (6 bases). The CDR3 has 13 residues. Germline V lookup: CDR1 LNHDA, CDR2 SQIVND (reference sequence). Trimming stripped 6 bases from V and 2 bases from J, with 8 bases between. CDR3 sequence (DNA): TGTGCCAGTAGAAGACAGGGCAATCAGCCCCAGCATTTT. Translated, it gives CASRRQGNQPQHF.

The rearrangement links TRBV7-2 to TRBJ1-5; 7 positions match TRBD1. The CDR3 contains 14 residues. Germline CDR1 and CDR2: SGHTA and FQGNSA. V shed 1 base, J shed 8 bases, and the junction held 5 bases outside the gene matches. DNA of the CDR3: TGTGCCAGCAGCTTAGGACAGGGAGGAAAGCCCCAGCATTTT. Translation: CASSLGQGGKPQHF.

This chain uses TRBV4-2 with TRBJ1-1; possibly TRBD1 for D (5 bases). Germline-derived CDR1 and CDR2 are LGHNA and YNFKEQ. The ends were cut back, 0 bases at V and 4 bases at J, with 9 bases in the middle. This CDR3 comprises 14 residues. The CDR3 coding sequence is TGTGCCAGCAGCCAAGACCGCCAGGGCACTGAAGCTTTCTTT. Encoded protein: CASSQDRQGTEAFF.

The chain links TRBV11-1 to TRBJ2-7, with D tentatively TRBD1 (5 bases). Per the germline V gene, CDR1 is SGHAT and CDR2 is FQDESV (reference sequence). Trimming took 0 bases from V and 3 from J, leaving 12 bases between them. CDR3 size: 15 residues. The DNA for the CDR3 is TGTGCCAGCAGCTTAGCGCCCGGCAGGGACTACGAGCAGTACTTC. Translation: CASSLAPGRDYEQYF.

This rearrangement joins TRBV7-8 to TRBJ2-1; TRBD2 aligns across 7 bases. Per germline, CDR1 SGHVS and CDR2 FQNEAQ. V lost 3 bases, J lost 9 bases, and 14 bases stayed unmatched. This CDR3 is 16 amino acids long. This chain's CDR3 is CASSFKWGSGRFEQFF. Written as DNA, the CDR3 is TGTGCCAGCAGCTTTAAGTGGGGTAGCGGGCGCTTTGAGCAGTTCTTC.

The V gene is TRBV13, the J gene TRBJ2-5, with D uncertain. The ends were cut back, 2 bases at V and 5 bases at J, with 9 bases in the middle. CDR3 length: 13 amino acids. Germline-derived CDR1 and CDR2 are PRHDT and FYEKMQ (reference sequence). CDR3 bases: TGTGCCAGCAGCTTAAACCCTGGGGAGACCCAGTACTTC. Amino acid sequence: CASSLNPGETQYF.

This clone has a handful of counts. This sequence joins TRBV5-1 and TRBJ1-4; D is unclear. The CDR3 is 13 residues long. Germline CDR1 is SGHRS and CDR2 is YFSETQ. V was cut by 0 bases and J by 7 bases, with 7 bases left in between. CDR3 region: CASSLVIGEKLFF. CDR3 nucleotide sequence: TGCGCCAGCAGCTTGGTGATTGGTGAAAAACTGTTTTTT.

The chain has TRBV5-1 and TRBJ2-2; 8 nucleotides agree with TRBD1. V was pared by 1 base and J by 4 bases, with 0 bases of the junction left unmatched. CDR1 is SGHRS, CDR2 YFSETQ, per germline. CDR3 length equals 14 residues. DNA for the CDR3: TGCGCCAGCAGCTTGACAGGGGGCACCGGGGAGCTGTTTTTT. Protein product: CASSLTGGTGELFF.

J is TRBJ1-1 and V is TRBV27, with TRBD1 identical over 7 bases. The CDR3 runs to 15 residues. From germline, CDR1 is MNHEY and CDR2 SMNVEV (reference sequence). V lost 10 bases, J lost 1 base, and 12 bases stayed unmatched. The CDR3 region is CATNRLDRANTEAFF. CDR3 DNA sequence: TGTGCCACCAACCGCCTTGACAGGGCGAACACTGAAGCTTTCTTT.

At least ten counts were recorded for this clone. The chain uses TRBV5-1 and TRBJ2-3; D is ambiguous. Trimming cost V 4 bases and J 1 base, with 16 bases left between them. This CDR3 region has 16 residues. CDR1 is SGHRS and CDR2 is YFSETQ in the germline V gene. The CDR3 loop reads CASSPIDGKGTDTQYF. Written as DNA, the CDR3 is TGCGCCAGCAGCCCCATTGATGGGAAGGGCACAGATACGCAGTATTTT.

This chain uses TRBV6-5 with TRBJ1-1; 8 nucleotides agree with TRBD1. Per germline, CDR1 MNHEY and CDR2 SVGAGI. The CDR3 spans 12 residues. V shed 8 bases and J 2 bases; nucleotides not matched to a gene: 1. The CDR3 bases are TGTGCCAGCGGACAGGGTAACACTGAAGCTTTCTTT. This translates into CASGQGNTEAFF.

The chain employs TRBV7-2 and TRBJ1-5; D not certain. Germline V gene data show CDR1 as SGHTA and CDR2 as FQGNSA. This CDR3 region has 17 residues. Trimming cost V 0 bases and J 0 bases, with 12 bases left between them. CDR3 DNA sequence: TGTGCCAGCAGCTTAGCGTGGGGAGGAGGTAGCAATCAGCCCCAGCATTTT. Protein sequence: CASSLAWGGGSNQPQHF.

The genes are TRBV9 and TRBJ1-6; the D is unclear. The CDR3 covers 14 residues. V lost 1 base, J lost 14 bases, and 16 bases lay in between. CDR1 and CDR2 (germline): SGDLS, YYNGEE. This chain's CDR3 is CASSVYKRAGSLHF. In DNA, the CDR3 is TGTGCCAGCAGCGTATATAAGCGTGCTGGGTCCCTCCACTTT.

V is TRBV4-1 and J is TRBJ2-1, with D maybe TRBD1 (6 bases). V shed 4 bases and J shed 15 bases, with 25 bases lying between them. The CDR3 is 15 residues long. Germline CDR1 is MGHRA and CDR2 is YSYEKL. The CDR3 sequence: CASSPPNRVLRSWFF. CDR3 bases: TGCGCCAGCAGCCCACCCAACAGGGTACTTAGGTCTTGGTTCTTC.

The sample holds a few counts of this clone. The chain employs TRBV7-8 and TRBJ1-2; D unresolved. Trimming pared 3 bases from V and 8 bases from J, leaving 7 bases between. Germline V gene sequence: CDR1 SGHVS, CDR2 FQNEAQ. This CDR3 is built from 11 residues. CDR3 in amino acids: CASSFNGGYTF. CDR3 sequence (DNA): TGTGCCAGCAGCTTTAACGGCGGCTACACCTTC. Full variable domain (remainder filled in from reference TRBV7-8 and TRBJ1-2): GAGVSQSPRYKVAKRGQDVALRCDPISGHVSLFWYQQALGQGPEFLTYFQNEAQLDKSGLPSDRFFAERPEGSVSTLKIQRTQQEDSAVYLCASSFNGGYTFGSGTRLTVV.

The J gene is TRBJ1-1, the V gene TRBV6-5; D remains unclear. V lost 2 bases to trimming and J lost 1 base, with 5 bases between them. Germline values: CDR1 MNHEY, CDR2 SVGAGI. The CDR3 length is 13 residues. The CDR3 reads CASSYGRNTEAFF. CDR3 DNA sequence: TGTGCCAGCAGTTACGGGCGGAACACTGAAGCTTTCTTT.

The chain couples TRBV30 to TRBJ2-7; no firm D call. V gave up 0 bases and J gave up 1 base, with 7 bases separating them. The CDR3 length is 13 residues. CDR1 and CDR2 from the germline V gene are GTSNPN and SVGIG (reference sequence). CDR3 sequence: CAWSVQGSYEQYF. DNA of the CDR3: TGTGCCTGGAGTGTACAAGGATCCTACGAGCAGTACTTC.

A single count supports this clone. The chain uses TRBV6-5 and TRBJ1-1; D is uncertain. CDR3 length: 11 amino acids. Germline CDR1 reads MNHEY; CDR2 reads SVGAGI. With 8 bases removed from V and 8 bases from J, the gap between germline ends came to 12 bases. DNA for the CDR3: TGTGCCAGCGAACGGGGAGCCGAAGCTTTCTTT. Its protein is CASERGAEAFF.

CDR3 sequence reads: CASSLGLAKEQYF. The CDR3 DNA reads as TGTGCCAGCAGCTTAGGACTAGCGAAGGAGCAGTACTTC. The V gene is TRBV7-8, the J gene TRBJ2-7, with 8 bases aligning to TRBD2. This CDR3 spans 13 amino acids. Losses at the gene ends were 1 base for V and 7 bases for J; bases not matched to a gene: 3. Germline V CDR1 and CDR2: SGHVS, FQNEAQ.

This sequence joins TRBV30 and TRBJ1-1; TRBD1 might be the D (5 bases). Trimming pared 1 base from V and 10 bases from J, leaving 16 bases between. The CDR3 has 13 residues. Germline CDR1 and CDR2: GTSNPN and SVGIG (reference sequence). CDR3 sequence: CAWSGGPFGGAFF. The CDR3 region has the DNA TGTGCCTGGAGTGGCGGCCCCTTTGGGGGAGCTTTCTTT. Drawing the rest from reference TRBV30 and TRBJ1-1, the complete variable domain is SQTIHQWPATLVQPVGSPLSLECTVEGTSNPNLYWYRQAAGRGLQLLFYSVGIGQISSEVPQNLSASRPQDRQFILSSKKLLLSDSGFYLCAWSGGPFGGAFFGQGTRLTVV.